The 19 T cell receptor beta chains listed next were all sequenced from one sample in a study of metastatic and nonmetastatic thyroid tumors. TCRdb ran MiXCR on the PCR reads. The sample includes about 13,000 clones, around a third of them seen just once. Thyroid surgery took place with no prior treatment in any patient. The sequenced sample was tumor tissue. Receptors were obtained from a male donor with papillary thyroid cancer or a benign thyroid nodule (not recorded which). Some clones in this sample may be carry-over from other donors' samples.

The J gene is TRBJ1-1, the V gene TRBV12-3 or TRBV12-4; 11 bases fit TRBD1. The length of the CDR3 is 13 residues. V was clipped by 6 bases and J by 7 bases; unmatched bases: 4. The CDR3 DNA follows: TGTGCCAGCAGCCGCGGGACAGGGGGTGAAGCTTTCTTT. Its translation is CASSRGTGGEAFF.

Judged by abundance, this clone is medium-sized (0.01 to 0.1%). The chain combines TRBV19 with TRBJ2-3, with 7 bases identical to TRBD1. CDR3 length equals 14 residues. CDR1 LNHDA and CDR2 SQIVND come from the germline V gene (reference sequence). V lost 4 bases, J lost 6 bases, and 7 bases stayed unmatched. CDR3 sequence: CASSTDRFGDTQYF. The DNA for the CDR3 is TGTGCCAGTAGTACGGACAGGTTTGGGGATACGCAGTATTTT.

This clone was observed a handful of times. The chain couples TRBV20-1 to TRBJ1-6; TRBD1 aligns across 8 bases. Germline assignment: CDR1 DFQATT and CDR2 SNEGSKA (reference sequence). J gave up 9 bases and V 1 base, and 8 bases lay outside the gene matches. The CDR3 sequence is 15 residues long. CDR3 in amino acids: CSARALTGGGSPLHF. CDR3 nucleotide sequence: TGCAGTGCTAGAGCCCTCACAGGGGGTGGTTCACCCCTCCACTTT.

This clone was found a few times. This sample also contains other DNA sequences that code for the same CDR3. The V call is TRBV20-1, the J call TRBJ2-3; 7 bases fit TRBD2. Germline V gene data show CDR1 as DFQATT and CDR2 as SNEGSKA (reference sequence). This CDR3 is built from 14 residues. With 5 bases clipped from V and 2 bases from J, the junction kept 7 bases outside the gene matches. The CDR3 protein is CSAPGLGNTDTQYF. The CDR3 nucleotides read TGCAGTGCTCCCGGACTAGGGAACACAGATACGCAGTATTTT.

CDR3 sequence (DNA): TGTGCCAGCACTTTAGGGGGCGGGGCCTACAATGAGCAGTTCTTC. It yields the protein CASTLGGGAYNEQFF. V and J are TRBV6-1 and TRBJ2-1; tentative D call: TRBD1 (7 bases). This CDR3 spans 15 amino acids. The germline V and J ends were trimmed by 7 bases and 2 bases, with 15 bases remaining between them. Germline V gene data show CDR1 as MNHNS and CDR2 as SASEGT.

This clone qualifies as medium-sized. The V and J genes are TRBV28 and TRBJ1-2; 10 bases fit TRBD1. CDR3 length: 16 residues. The V and J ends lost 6 bases and 2 bases, in that order; junction bases with no gene match: 9. From germline, CDR1 is MDHEN and CDR2 SYDVKM. The CDR3: CASSSGTGVTNYGYTF. The CDR3 region has the DNA TGTGCCAGCAGCTCCGGGACAGGGGTTACCAACTATGGCTACACCTTC.

This clone showed up many times. The chain is built from TRBV25-1 and TRBJ1-2; D gene uncertain. Trimming left V 8 bases short and J 6 bases short, with 10 bases between. CDR1 and CDR2 from the germline V gene are MGHDK and SYGVNS. This CDR3 region has 11 residues. The CDR3 sequence is CASGLRDGYTF. The CDR3 DNA is TGTGCCAGCGGACTGAGGGATGGCTACACCTTC.

The CDR3 protein is CASSYGLAGGPNTGELFF. The CDR3 DNA is TGTGCCAGCAGTTACGGGCTAGCGGGAGGCCCGAACACCGGGGAGCTGTTTTTT. This chain links TRBV6-5 with TRBJ2-2; 11 nucleotides line up with TRBD2. This CDR3 has 18 amino acids. The junction had 5 bases not matched to a gene; V was cut back by 2 bases and J by 0 bases. Germline V CDR1 and CDR2: MNHEY, SVGAGI.

The J gene is TRBJ2-2, the V gene TRBV5-1, with D tentatively TRBD1 (5 bases). Germline lookup yields CDR1 SGHRS and CDR2 YFSETQ. The CDR3 consists of 15 residues. The V gene lost 0 bases and the J gene lost 5 bases, with 11 bases spanning the gap. CDR3 sequence: CASSLESGRTGELFF. As DNA, the CDR3 is TGCGCCAGCAGCTTGGAATCAGGGCGAACCGGGGAGCTGTTTTTT.

This chain connects TRBV20-1 to TRBJ2-7; D not resolved. Looked up from germline, CDR1 is DFQATT and CDR2 is SNEGSKA (reference sequence). V was pared by 0 bases and J by 1 base, with 13 bases between. The CDR3 runs to 15 residues. The chain's CDR3 is CSARDHARSSYEQYF. CDR3 in DNA: TGCAGTGCTAGAGATCATGCACGTTCGTCCTACGAGCAGTACTTC.

In its sample, this clone was seen a few times. The chain is built from TRBV28 and TRBJ2-3; 8 bases are a match to TRBD2. The J segment lost 5 bases and the V segment lost 3 bases, leaving 19 bases of the junction unmatched. The V gene's germline CDR1 is MDHEN and CDR2 SYDVKM. The CDR3 is made up of 19 amino acids. In DNA form, the CDR3 reads TGTGCCAGCAGTTTGGCCGGTTGGGCGGGAGGTCAGTTAGGAGATACGCAGTATTTT. Translating it yields CASSLAGWAGGQLGDTQYF.

Within the sample, this clone is large. The chain combines TRBV6-1 with TRBJ1-1; 10 nucleotides match TRBD1. Trimming removed 6 bases from V and 3 bases from J; junction bases left unmatched: 4. The germline CDR1 and CDR2 sequences are MNHNS and SASEGT. CDR3 length: 14 amino acids. CDR3 sequence reads: CASRTGQGDTEAFF. CDR3 DNA: TGTGCCAGCAGGACCGGACAGGGGGACACTGAAGCTTTCTTT.

This clone has a handful of counts. This chain links TRBV12-3 or TRBV12-4 with TRBJ2-2; TRBD2 might be the D (5 bases). The CDR3 contains 16 residues. V lost 2 bases, J lost 1 base, and 11 bases lay in between. In nucleotides, the CDR3 is TGTGCCAGCAGTTTACACACAGCGGAGAACACCGGGGAGCTGTTTTTT. It encodes CASSLHTAENTGELFF.

In its sample, this clone was seen a few times. Being one base from a much bigger clone, this may be a read error. The chain combines TRBV6-1 with TRBJ2-7; 7 positions match TRBD2. Germline lookup yields CDR1 MNHNS and CDR2 SASEGT. The V and J ends lost 8 bases and 5 bases, in that order; junction bases with no gene match: 9. The CDR3 is 13 amino acids. In DNA form, the CDR3 reads TGTGCCAGCTTCGGCGGGGGATTCCACGAGCAGTACTTC. It specifies CASFGGGFHEQYF.

A few counts support this clone. It may be a read error: a sequence one base away is much more abundant. The sample contains more than one DNA sequence encoding this CDR3. The chain uses TRBV2 and TRBJ2-2; 7 nucleotides agree with TRBD1. CDR3 length: 14 residues. Per the germline V gene, CDR1 is SNHLY and CDR2 is FYNNEI. The CDR3 sequence is CASSRDSYSGELFF. CDR3 DNA: TGTGCCAGCAGTCGGGACAGTTATTCCGGGGAGCTGTTCTTT.

The rearrangement joins TRBV11-2 to TRBJ2-6; no clear D gene. The germline V and J ends were trimmed by 5 bases and 6 bases, with 14 bases remaining between them. The CDR3 consists of 15 residues. CDR1 and CDR2 from the germline V gene are SGHAT and FQNNGV. CDR3 DNA sequence: TGTGCCAGCAGCCCAAGGGAAGCTGTGGCCAACGTCCTGACTTTC. Its translation: CASSPREAVANVLTF.

Comment on this clone: The germline gene is not matched at one end of the junction; a read error may be the cause. The chain has TRBV7-2 and TRBJ1-6; 7 bases map to TRBD1. Germline loops: CDR1 SGHTA, CDR2 FQGNSA. The CDR3 runs 13 residues. CDR3 bases: TGTGCCATCAGCCGAGGGGGCGGTTCACCCCTCCACTTT. It is translated as CAISRGGGSPLHF.

The J gene is TRBJ1-6, the V gene TRBV11-2; 9 bases align to TRBD1. Unmatched junction bases numbered 14, after V lost 4 bases and J lost 7 bases. The CDR3 loop spans 18 amino acids. Germline V gene data show CDR1 as SGHAT and CDR2 as FQNNGV. CDR3 nucleotide sequence: TGTGCCAGCAGCTCAACTCATGGGGACAGGGTAGCAAATTCACCCCTCCACTTT. This translates into CASSSTHGDRVANSPLHF.

This clone ranks as medium-sized (0.01 to 0.1%). The J gene is TRBJ2-7, the V gene TRBV19, with 12 nucleotides matching TRBD2. V trimming: 6 bases; J trimming: 0 bases; junction bases outside the gene matches: 0. This CDR3 is built from 14 residues. Germline assignment: CDR1 LNHDA and CDR2 SQIVND (reference sequence). The CDR3 loop is CASRTSGSSYEQYF. The CDR3 bases are TGTGCCAGTAGGACTAGCGGGAGCTCCTACGAGCAGTACTTC.